Listed below are T cell receptor beta chains from one sample, sequenced in a study of blood T cell repertoires in COVID-19. Measured with immunoSEQ multiplex PCR; TCRdb has only the in-frame clones, and not every one. The table records about 76,000 clones, approximately 86% of them present only once. Specimen: peripheral blood. The receptors stem from a human donor in a cohort sampled during active COVID-19. CDR3s include the opening cysteine and the closing phenylalanine or tryptophan. The D gene is left open where the match is weak.

TRBV19,TRBJ2-5,TRBD2,CASSETSGRASRAETQYF
TRBV27,TRBJ2-7,.,CASSLSRAFSYEQYF
TRBV5-6,TRBJ2-3,TRBD2,CASSHSGGLLTDTQYF
TRBV25-1,TRBJ1-6,.,CASSAIPGEEVSNSPLHF
TRBV9,TRBJ2-1,.,CASSLGYYNEQFF
TRBV7-8,TRBJ2-7,.,CASSLGGGNSYEQYF
TRBV18,TRBJ2-1,TRBD2,CASSPPRGGRYNEQFF
TRBV10-3,TRBJ2-3,.,CAINGGSRVSTDTQYF
TRBV5-1,TRBJ1-6,TRBD1,CASSLVPGGAYNSPLHF
TRBV5-4,TRBJ2-1,TRBD1,CASSHRDRYNEQFF
TRBV7-9,TRBJ1-2,.,CASSLASYNYGYTF
TRBV5-1,TRBJ2-2,.,CASSLDPTGELFF
TRBV19,TRBJ2-7,.,CASSIGGGRPPYF
TRBV10-3,TRBJ2-2,TRBD1,CAISEFARQGAAGELFF
TRBV7-9,TRBJ1-1,.,CASSLGGLGTEAFF
TRBV29-1,TRBJ1-3,.,CSVGAGAGNTIYF
TRBV7-2,TRBJ2-1,TRBD1,CASSEWDRTNEQFF
TRBV6-5,TRBJ2-1,.,CASSDSGVNNEQFF
TRBV5-8,TRBJ2-5,.,CASSWRVIETQYF
TRBV30,TRBJ2-3,.,CAWSVIGGTDTQYF
TRBV5-1,TRBJ2-5,.,CASSPGGFQETQYF
TRBV2,TRBJ2-3,TRBD2,CASRSGTSGRYTDTQYF
TRBV6-5,TRBJ2-1,TRBD1,CASSNDRGTHEQFF
TRBV19,TRBJ2-1,.,CASLQGVEQFF
TRBV3-1/TRBV3-2,TRBJ2-3,TRBD2,CASSSSSGGFTDTQYF
TRBV7-3,TRBJ2-2,.,CASSLGTTNTGELFF
TRBV29-1,TRBJ1-2,.,CSVDRQNGGYTF
TRBV3-1/TRBV3-2,TRBJ1-5,.,CASSQDLESNQPQHF
TRBV3-1/TRBV3-2,TRBJ1-6,.,CASSPPDPGIMPRPLHF
TRBV6-5,TRBJ2-1,.,CASRLQTFGEQFF
TRBV25-1,TRBJ2-3,TRBD2,CAGGESDTQYF
TRBV10-3,TRBJ2-5,.,CAISEAGMETQYF
TRBV28,TRBJ2-3,TRBD2,CASNPLAGGSTDTQYF
TRBV6-5,TRBJ1-5,TRBD1,CATRQGHNQPQHF
TRBV12-5,TRBJ2-1,.,CASGLVLPGVSYNEQFF
TRBV11-3,TRBJ2-1,.,CASSSRRTEGSYNEQFF
TRBV7-9,TRBJ2-5,.,CASSLTFGEETQYF